This T cell receptor (beta chain) was retrieved from a study of T cells in Graves' hyperthyroidism and ophthalmopathy. The investigators amplified TCR beta CDR3 regions from RNA transcripts. When the TCR CDR3 underwent first-round RT-PCR, the HTBI primer set was used. MiXCR, run by TCRdb on the multiplex PCR reads, gives a single entry per CDR3 protein. The table has hundreds of thousands of distinct CDR3 sequences, about 15% seen once. The sample holds many counts of this clonotype. Germline loops: CDR1 LGHNA, CDR2 YNFKEQ. The junction had 7 bases not matched to a gene; V was cut back by 3 bases and J by 2 bases. The CDR3 is 17 residues long.

This clonotype was sampled from a woman aged 18-35 years with Graves' hyperthyroidism. The source material was blood. The J gene is TRBJ2-1, the V gene TRBV4-2, with 10 bases that match TRBD2. CDR3 sequence: CASSHTITSGTYNEQFF. CDR3 nucleotide sequence: TGTGCCAGCAGCCACACGATTACTAGCGGGACCTACAATGAGCAGTTCTTC.